This TCR beta chain was found in a study of cytotoxic CD8 clonotypes in ibrutinib-treated CLL. Trimming removed 6 bases at V and 0 bases at J, with 12 bases between. The CDR3 extends over 15 amino acids. From germline, CDR1 is MDHEN and CDR2 SYDVKM. The repertoire was sequenced with immunoSEQ multiplex PCR; TCRdb's copy has only in-frame clones and lacks some. The profile shows some 130,000 clones, approximately 85% of them singletons. This specimen was PBMCs, taken after 24 months of ibrutinib treatment. The chain uses TRBV28 and TRBJ1-5; D is perhaps TRBD1 (6 bases). This clonotype was sampled from a human donor with chronic lymphocytic leukemia. CDR3 in DNA: TGTGCCAGCAGGTCGACAGGTTATAGCAATCAGCCCCAGCATTTT. It yields the protein CASRSTGYSNQPQHF.